The rows below give T cell receptor beta chains drawn from one sample of a study of B cell selection in AIRE deficiency. Repertoires were generated with immunoSEQ multiplex PCR, while TCRdb's copy carries only in-frame clones and drops some. Among tens of thousands of clones, around 90% were seen once, and the ten largest hold 1.4%. The source material was CD4+CD25+ Tregs sorted from PBMCs. These receptors were collected from a human donor in good health. Each CDR3 is given with its conserved first and last residue. D genes are given only for firm matches. Where a row states a size, it is once, few, many or the class of an expanded clone; other rows omit it.

>12|.|TRBJ2-2|TRBV29-1|.
CSVGQSPRELFF
TGCAGCGTTGGACAGAGCCCCAGGGAGCTGTTTTTT
>11|.|TRBJ2-1|TRBV7-3|.
CASSLRGEQFF
TGTGCCAGCAGCTTGAGAGGAGAGCAGTTCTTC
>17|.|TRBJ2-5|TRBV7-7|.
CASSLGFLGLATETQYF
TGTGCCAGCAGCTTAGGGTTCTTGGGGCTAGCGACAGAGACCCAGTACTTC
>15|TRBD2|TRBJ2-3|TRBV5-1|.
CASSFLAGATDTQYF
TGCGCCAGCAGCTTCTTAGCGGGGGCCACAGATACGCAGTATTTT
>15|TRBD1|TRBJ2-1|TRBV5-1|.
CASSLVDRGKSEQFF
TGCGCCAGCAGCTTAGTGGACAGGGGGAAAAGTGAGCAGTTCTTC
>14|TRBD1|TRBJ1-2|TRBV5-1|.
CASSILQGAYGYTF
TGCGCCAGCAGCATCTTACAGGGGGCGTATGGCTACACCTTC
>13|.|TRBJ2-4|TRBV29-1|.
CSVSGGVWSIQYF
TGCAGCGTCTCTGGTGGGGTTTGGAGCATTCAGTACTTC
>18|TRBD2|TRBJ2-1|TRBV7-8|.
CASSLVRTSASSYNEQFF
TGTGCCAGCAGCTTAGTTAGGACTAGCGCGAGCTCCTACAATGAGCAGTTCTTC
>18|TRBD1|TRBJ2-1|TRBV5-1|few
CASSLGDRGYWNAYEQFF
TGCGCCAGCAGCTTGGGGGACAGGGGGTATTGGAATGCGTATGAGCAGTTCTTC
>10|.|TRBJ1-2|TRBV5-1|.
CASRGDGYTF
TGCGCCAGCAGGGGTGATGGCTACACCTTC
>14|.|TRBJ2-7|TRBV21-1|.
CASKKGEGLGEQYF
TGTGCCAGCAAGAAAGGCGAGGGATTGGGGGAGCAGTACTTC
>17|TRBD2|TRBJ2-1|TRBV7-9|.
CASSTDGGRGGQDEQFF
TGTGCCAGCAGCACCGACGGGGGGCGGGGGGGCCAGGATGAGCAGTTCTTC
>17|TRBD2|TRBJ2-2|TRBV18|few
CASSPGTSGPITGELFF
TGTGCCAGCTCACCAGGGACTAGCGGGCCTATAACCGGGGAGCTGTTTTTT
>14|.|TRBJ2-7|TRBV6-1|.
CASRPGVPVYEQYF
TGTGCCAGCAGACCGGGGGTCCCCGTATACGAGCAGTACTTC
>13|.|TRBJ1-5|TRBV10-2|.
CASSAGARQPQHF
TGCGCCAGCAGTGCAGGGGCGCGTCAGCCCCAGCATTTT
>13|.|TRBJ1-1|TRBV11-2|once
CASSVGGGTEAFF
TGTGCCAGCAGCGTGGGGGGGGGCACTGAAGCTTTCTTT
>13|TRBD1|TRBJ1-2|TRBV5-1|.
CASSFTGEDGYTF
TGCGCCAGCAGCTTTACAGGGGAGGATGGCTACACCTTC
>15|.|TRBJ2-1|TRBV15|.
CATSRDLTGLGEQFF
TGTGCCACCAGCAGAGATCTGACAGGCCTTGGTGAGCAGTTCTTC
>14|.|TRBJ2-5|TRBV9|once
CASSQDRYQETQYF
TGTGCCAGCAGCCAAGACCGGTACCAAGAGACCCAGTACTTC
>12|.|TRBJ1-1|TRBV5-1|.
CASSLASGEAFF
TGCGCCAGCAGCTTGGCCTCTGGTGAAGCTTTCTTT
>17|TRBD1|TRBJ2-3|TRBV4-1|.
CASSQPGQGARADTQYF
TGCGCCAGCAGCCAACCAGGACAGGGGGCGAGGGCAGATACGCAGTATTTT
>15|TRBD2|TRBJ2-1|TRBV2|.
CASSETSGAYNEQFF
TGTGCCAGCAGTGAGACTAGCGGAGCCTACAATGAGCAGTTCTTC
>11|.|TRBJ2-7|TRBV20-1|.
CSAQTSYEQYF
TGCAGTGCACAGACAAGCTACGAGCAGTACTTC
>12|.|TRBJ2-1|TRBV6-5|.
CASSYRDNEQFF
TGTGCCAGCAGTTACCGGGACAATGAGCAGTTCTTC
>16|TRBD1|TRBJ2-1|TRBV4-2|.
CASSQDVVQGAFEQFF
TGTGCCAGCAGCCAAGATGTAGTCCAGGGGGCTTTTGAGCAGTTCTTC
>14|.|TRBJ2-7|TRBV11-2|.
CASSLAGGANEQYF
TGTGCCAGCAGCTTAGCCGGTGGCGCAAACGAGCAGTACTTC
>15|TRBD1|TRBJ1-1|TRBV18|once
CASSSGTVPVTEAFF
TGTGCCAGCTCATCGGGGACAGTCCCGGTGACTGAAGCTTTCTTT
>15|TRBD2|TRBJ2-7|TRBV28|.
CASSLASGSYHEQYF
TGTGCCAGCAGTCTCGCCAGCGGGAGTTACCACGAGCAGTACTTC
>14|TRBD1|TRBJ1-2|TRBV19|.
CASRSGTANYGYTF
TGTGCCAGTCGGAGCGGGACAGCTAACTATGGCTACACCTTC